The present T cell receptor beta chain was sequenced within a study of shared clonotypes between healthy human individuals (dated by TCRdb to 2020 to 2021). For the wider study: The cohort included a few men and two women between 18 and 49 years of age. For each donor, CD4 naive and CD4 memory were each given three plates, CD8 naive was given two plates, and CD8 memory was given one plate. To estimate repertoire size and how much clonotype sharing occurs between individuals, the study deeply sequenced the blood TCR repertoires of a handful of healthy adults. To increase sequencing depth and limit assay-specific biases, TCR repertoire library preparation and sequencing were carried out by different laboratories using diverse techniques. Leukapheresis yielded between about 0.9 and 9.5 billion PBMCs per donor.

The study at large found these results: Sampling was restricted to blood, and TCR repertoires in tissues likely differ from the TCR repertoires found in blood. Naive subsets generally had larger estimated clonotype richness than memory subsets. Sharing across several donors was observed for 5% to 6.5% of naive CD4, about 4% of naive CD8, roughly 2.4% of memory CD4, and around 0.4% of memory CD8 clonotypes. Compared with non-shared clonotypes, the clonotypes found in all four sorted-subset donors had higher generation probabilities. Rarefaction of sorted-subset datasets indicated incomplete sequencing despite the large sequencing depth. Because the study included a small number of donors, the genetic and exposure-history diversity represented was limited. Pairwise subsampling led to the expectation that sequencing depth would affect the degree of clonotype sharing among donors.

Healthy HIV-negative adults with no recently reported acute infections or vaccinations were included as donors. Every donor was a Caucasian adult living in Nashville, Tennessee, USA. CD4+ T cells were enriched through magnetic negative selection, after which naive cells were positively selected on CD45RA and the remaining negative fraction served as the memory subset. After blood collection by leukapheresis, PBMCs were isolated using Ficoll-Histopaque density gradient centrifugation and then cryopreserved in the vapor phase of liquid nitrogen. Analytical flow cytometry was used to check the purity and quantity of each magnetically sorted T cell population. From each sorted fraction, genomic DNA was isolated and quantified by UV absorbance on a Nanodrop 2000c. TCR CDR3 regions were amplified from genomic DNA by multiplex PCR using the deep immunoSEQ assay. For each cell subset, the extracted genomic DNA was distributed evenly across all wells of several immunoSEQ 96-well plates, and each plate served as one replicate. For sorted subsets, approximately 200 ng of genomic DNA, equivalent to around 29,000 T cell genomes, went into each replicate PCR. The purified libraries were quantified using a Qubit 3.0 fluorometer, sized with a Bioanalyzer 2100, and then quantified again using the KAPA Library Quantification kit. Every immunoSEQ 96-well plate was sequenced on a separate single-read 150-cycle Illumina NextSeq 550 flow cell. Per the authors' processing: Because the immunoSEQ output held only junctional sequences and lacked quality scores, the filtering could not match the filtering applied to full-length reads. Sequences were annotated with PyIR, a Python wrapper for IgBLAST v1.9, and V/J genes and CDR3 were assigned using IMGT germline references. Any read was removed if the V/J assignment was weak (E-value above 1e-6), the CDR3 was missing, or the read contained stop codons, out-of-frame junctions, or ambiguous translated residues. A V3J clonotype was defined by an identical inferred V gene, J gene, and CDR3 amino acid sequence. To compute the percentage overlap between repertoires, the number of shared unique clonotypes was divided by the size of the smaller repertoire. Repertoire richness was assessed with RTK rarefaction, the Chao1 estimator, and Recon v2.1 estimates of unobserved clonotypes. OLGA was used to compute generation probabilities for all TCRbeta clonotypes that the gDNA method yielded from a handful of donors. In its TCRdb copy, this immuneACCESS table keeps in-frame sequences only and misses some clones. Where compared with another copy, unresolved V genes explain less than half of these, and the others have no known cause. V, J and clone size are those of that table, while D and trimming were read from the DNA. Recorded for this sample are roughly 2.2 million clones; approximately 95% of them occurred a single time. Together, the top ten hold about 0.39% of the sample.

This clone was counted once. No cognate antigen has been identified for it. No much larger clonotype is one base removed from it; base qualities were not supplied. Sequenced sample: naive CD4+ T cells from PBMCs. What the cell subset or site label conveys for this sample: CD45RA+ positively selected. This receptor was taken from a young man in good health. Some clones in this sample may be carry-over from other donors' samples.

The DNA sequence reads TGCGCCAGCAGCTTGAAGTCCGACAGCCACGCGGGGGAGACCCAGTACTTC. The resulting protein is CASSLKSDSHAGETQYF. The chain links TRBV5-1 with TRBJ2-5; matching of 6 bases hints at TRBD2 as the D gene. Per the germline V gene, SGHRS is the CDR1 and YFSETQ is the CDR2. The CDR3, from cysteine to phenylalanine, totals 17 residues. Only the CDR3 DNA is retained, 51 bases long and in frame from the first base. The germline ends are 21 bases apart after V is trimmed by 1 base and J by 5 bases.